These T cell receptor beta chains were read from a single sample in a study of T cell clonotyping in hematopoietic cell transplantation. Sequencing used immunoSEQ multiplex PCR; TCRdb keeps in-frame clones, though not all of them. The data show 13,000 to 15,000 clones, with roughly 94% seen just once and approximately 4.5% held by the top ten. Here the sequenced sample was PBMCs, taken 30 days after allogeneic stem cell transplant. These receptors were taken from a male patient aged 60 to 75 who had an allogeneic stem cell transplant from an unrelated donor, so the T cells may come from the graft donor. Some clones in this sample may be carry-over from other donors' samples. Each CDR3 is given with its conserved first and last residue. A D gene is named only where the DNA matches it firmly. Clone size is not always given. Where it is, it says once, few, many or a class for expanded clones.

abundance: -
j_gene: TRBJ2-6
len: 18
d_gene: -
v_gene: TRBV5-1
CDR3nt: TGCGCCAGCAGCTTGGATGGGTTCTCGGGCTCTGGGGCCAACGTCCTGACTTTC
CDR3aa: CASSLDGFSGSGANVLTF

abundance: -
j_gene: TRBJ1-1
len: 14
d_gene: -
v_gene: TRBV7-9
CDR3nt: TGTGCCAGCAGCCTAACCGGGAGTAACACTGAAGCTTTCTTT
CDR3aa: CASSLTGSNTEAFF

abundance: few
j_gene: TRBJ2-3
len: 16
d_gene: TRBD2
v_gene: TRBV6-5
CDR3nt: TGTGCCAGCAGTTACCGGGGGGGGACTAGCACAGATACGCAGTATTTT
CDR3aa: CASSYRGGTSTDTQYF

abundance: -
j_gene: TRBJ1-2
len: 13
d_gene: -
v_gene: TRBV2
CDR3nt: TGTGCCAGCAGACTATGGACGGACAATGGCTACACCTTC
CDR3aa: CASRLWTDNGYTF

abundance: once
j_gene: TRBJ2-2
len: 12
d_gene: -
v_gene: TRBV28
CDR3nt: TGTGCCAGCAGTTCTTACACCGGGGAGCTGTTTTTT
CDR3aa: CASSSYTGELFF

abundance: -
j_gene: TRBJ2-1
len: 11
d_gene: -
v_gene: TRBV2
CDR3nt: TGTGCCAGCAGTGAAGCATTATTGCAGTTCTTC
CDR3aa: CASSEALLQFF

abundance: -
j_gene: TRBJ2-5
len: 15
d_gene: TRBD1
v_gene: TRBV7-2
CDR3nt: TGTGCCAGCAGCTACCTCCCGACAGGGATGGAGACCCAGTACTTC
CDR3aa: CASSYLPTGMETQYF

abundance: -
j_gene: TRBJ2-7
len: 13
d_gene: TRBD1
v_gene: TRBV9
CDR3nt: TGTGCCAGCAGCGTAGCAGGGGGCGACGAGCAGTACTTC
CDR3aa: CASSVAGGDEQYF

abundance: -
j_gene: TRBJ1-6
len: 13
d_gene: -
v_gene: TRBV11-2
CDR3nt: TGTGCCAGCACCTCAGGGGAAGTTTCACCCCTCCACTTT
CDR3aa: CASTSGEVSPLHF

abundance: once
j_gene: TRBJ1-1
len: 15
d_gene: -
v_gene: TRBV30
CDR3nt: TGTGCCTGGAATGATCCAGGACACGGGAACACTGAAGCTTTCTTT
CDR3aa: CAWNDPGHGNTEAFF

abundance: -
j_gene: TRBJ1-4
len: 15
d_gene: TRBD1
v_gene: TRBV5-8
CDR3nt: TGTGCCAGCAGCTATGGGACAGGCTCAAATGAAAAACTGTTTTTT
CDR3aa: CASSYGTGSNEKLFF

abundance: -
j_gene: TRBJ2-7
len: 12
d_gene: -
v_gene: TRBV6-6
CDR3nt: TGTGCCAGTTCACAGGGGAGGGACGAGCAGTACTTC
CDR3aa: CASSQGRDEQYF

abundance: -
j_gene: TRBJ1-4
len: 14
d_gene: TRBD1
v_gene: TRBV2
CDR3nt: TGTGCCAGCAGTGGGGGGACAGGGGATGAAAAACTGTTTTTT
CDR3aa: CASSGGTGDEKLFF

abundance: once
j_gene: TRBJ2-3
len: 18
d_gene: TRBD2
v_gene: TRBV28
CDR3nt: TGTGCCAGCAGTTCACGCGGGACTAGCGGGATGTGGATAGATACGCAGTATTTT
CDR3aa: CASSSRGTSGMWIDTQYF

abundance: -
j_gene: TRBJ1-2
len: 14
d_gene: TRBD1
v_gene: TRBV19
CDR3nt: TGTGCCAGTAGACCGGGACAGGGTTTATATGGCTACACCTTC
CDR3aa: CASRPGQGLYGYTF

abundance: -
j_gene: TRBJ1-1
len: 14
d_gene: -
v_gene: TRBV2
CDR3nt: TGTGCCAGCAGTGAAGCCCCTGTGGGTTCTGAAGCTTTCTTT
CDR3aa: CASSEAPVGSEAFF

abundance: -
j_gene: TRBJ1-5
len: 15
d_gene: -
v_gene: TRBV6-5
CDR3nt: TGTGCCAGCAGTTCGGGAGTCGGACAAACTCAGCCCCAGCATTTT
CDR3aa: CASSSGVGQTQPQHF

abundance: -
j_gene: TRBJ2-1
len: 17
d_gene: -
v_gene: TRBV19
CDR3nt: TGTGCCAGTAGTATTGAACGGATCGGCAGCTCCTACAATGAGCAGTTCTTC
CDR3aa: CASSIERIGSSYNEQFF

abundance: -
j_gene: TRBJ2-7
len: 14
d_gene: TRBD2
v_gene: TRBV25-1
CDR3nt: TGTGCCAGCAGTCTCACTAGCGGATCCTACGAGCAGTACTTC
CDR3aa: CASSLTSGSYEQYF

abundance: few
j_gene: TRBJ2-7
len: 15
d_gene: TRBD2
v_gene: TRBV11-1
CDR3nt: TGTGCCAGCAGCTTAGCCGGGGGGTCGACCTACGAGCAGTACTTC
CDR3aa: CASSLAGGSTYEQYF

abundance: -
j_gene: TRBJ2-1
len: 12
d_gene: -
v_gene: TRBV28
CDR3nt: TGTGCCAGCAGTAGCCCGGGACCAGAGGAGTTCTTC
CDR3aa: CASSSPGPEEFF

abundance: -
j_gene: TRBJ2-7
len: 15
d_gene: TRBD1
v_gene: TRBV25-1
CDR3nt: TGTGCCAGCAGTGAATATAACAGGGGGCACTACGAGCAGTACTTC
CDR3aa: CASSEYNRGHYEQYF

abundance: -
j_gene: TRBJ2-7
len: 14
d_gene: TRBD1
v_gene: TRBV14
CDR3nt: TGTGCCAGCAGCCAAGATGGGACAGCCTACGAGCAGTACTTC
CDR3aa: CASSQDGTAYEQYF

abundance: -
j_gene: TRBJ2-7
len: 14
d_gene: TRBD2
v_gene: TRBV7-9
CDR3nt: TGTGCCAGCAGCTTATTCGGGGGGGCGAGCGAGCAGTACTTC
CDR3aa: CASSLFGGASEQYF

abundance: -
j_gene: TRBJ2-2
len: 15
d_gene: -
v_gene: TRBV7-9
CDR3nt: TGTGCCAGCAGAAGTGGACAGCTCAACACCGGGGAGCTGTTTTTT
CDR3aa: CASRSGQLNTGELFF

abundance: -
j_gene: TRBJ1-5
len: 15
d_gene: TRBD1
v_gene: TRBV29-1
CDR3nt: TGCAGCGCCGGGTCCGGGACAGGGGTGAATCAGCCCCAGCATTTT
CDR3aa: CSAGSGTGVNQPQHF

abundance: -
j_gene: TRBJ2-3
len: 20
d_gene: -
v_gene: TRBV4-1
CDR3nt: TGCGCCAGCAGCCAAGATCTTGGAAGGTCGGGTAGGGGGTCCAAGTATACGCAGTATTTT
CDR3aa: CASSQDLGRSGRGSKYTQYF

abundance: -
j_gene: TRBJ2-7
len: 14
d_gene: -
v_gene: TRBV6-1
CDR3nt: TGTGCCAGCAGTGAAGCGGCAGGGCCTACGGAGCAGTACTTC
CDR3aa: CASSEAAGPTEQYF

abundance: -
j_gene: TRBJ1-1
len: 15
d_gene: -
v_gene: TRBV7-8
CDR3nt: TGTGCCAGCAGCTTAAAACGGCAGCTGAACACTGAAGCTTTCTTT
CDR3aa: CASSLKRQLNTEAFF

abundance: -
j_gene: TRBJ1-6
len: 17
d_gene: -
v_gene: TRBV6-1
CDR3nt: TGTGCCAGCAGTGAACGATTCCTGGGGGGTAATAATTCACCCCTCCACTTT
CDR3aa: CASSERFLGGNNSPLHF

abundance: -
j_gene: TRBJ1-2
len: 14
d_gene: TRBD1
v_gene: TRBV6-6
CDR3nt: TGTGCCACGTCACCGGGACAGCTTAACTATGGCTACACCTTC
CDR3aa: CATSPGQLNYGYTF

abundance: -
j_gene: TRBJ1-2
len: 15
d_gene: -
v_gene: TRBV6-5
CDR3nt: TGTGCCAGCAGTTACTCCTCGGGGGCCAACTATGGCTACACCTTC
CDR3aa: CASSYSSGANYGYTF

abundance: once
j_gene: TRBJ2-1
len: 16
d_gene: -
v_gene: TRBV7-2
CDR3nt: TGTGCCAGCAGCTTAGGGTCCAGCGCCTCCTACAATGAGCAGTTCTTC
CDR3aa: CASSLGSSASYNEQFF

abundance: -
j_gene: TRBJ1-1
len: 10
d_gene: -
v_gene: TRBV2
CDR3nt: TGTGCCAGCAGTGTCGGTGAAGCTTTCTTT
CDR3aa: CASSVGEAFF

abundance: -
j_gene: TRBJ2-7
len: 14
d_gene: -
v_gene: TRBV4-3
CDR3nt: TGCGCCAGCAGCCAAGATGAAGTGACAGCGAAGCAGTACTTC
CDR3aa: CASSQDEVTAKQYF

abundance: once
j_gene: TRBJ1-6
len: 14
d_gene: -
v_gene: TRBV6-5
CDR3nt: TGTGCCAGTAGAAAGACAGCTGAGAATTCACCCCTCCACTTT
CDR3aa: CASRKTAENSPLHF

abundance: once
j_gene: TRBJ1-1
len: 14
d_gene: -
v_gene: TRBV10-3
CDR3nt: TGTGCCATCTACAGCCCGGGGAGAAACGCTGAAGCTTTCTTT
CDR3aa: CAIYSPGRNAEAFF

abundance: -
j_gene: TRBJ2-7
len: 11
d_gene: -
v_gene: TRBV29-1
CDR3nt: TGCAGCGTCACATTATCCTACGAGCAGTACTTC
CDR3aa: CSVTLSYEQYF

abundance: -
j_gene: TRBJ1-1
len: 13
d_gene: -
v_gene: TRBV7-2
CDR3nt: TGTGCCAGCAGCTTAGAGGGGAGCACTGAAGCTTTCTTT
CDR3aa: CASSLEGSTEAFF

abundance: -
j_gene: TRBJ2-3
len: 12
d_gene: -
v_gene: TRBV27
CDR3nt: TGTGCCAGCAGCCCTTTGTCGGGTACGCAGTATTTT
CDR3aa: CASSPLSGTQYF

abundance: -
j_gene: TRBJ1-1
len: 14
d_gene: -
v_gene: TRBV5-8
CDR3nt: TGTGCCAGCAGCCTACAGGGAGGGAGATCTGAAGCTTTCTTT
CDR3aa: CASSLQGGRSEAFF

abundance: -
j_gene: TRBJ1-4
len: 16
d_gene: TRBD1
v_gene: TRBV4-3
CDR3nt: TGCGCCAGCAGCCAAGATCTGTGGCAGGGGGCCGGAAAACTGTTTTTT
CDR3aa: CASSQDLWQGAGKLFF

abundance: -
j_gene: TRBJ2-7
len: 16
d_gene: TRBD2
v_gene: TRBV27
CDR3nt: TGTGCCAGCAGTTTAGCGGGGGGATTCACCTCCTACGAGCAGTACTTC
CDR3aa: CASSLAGGFTSYEQYF

abundance: once
j_gene: TRBJ1-6
len: 18
d_gene: -
v_gene: TRBV2
CDR3nt: TGTGCCAGCAGTGAAGCGATCCTCCGGGTATTCTATAATTCACCCCTCCACTTT
CDR3aa: CASSEAILRVFYNSPLHF

abundance: once
j_gene: TRBJ1-6
len: 16
d_gene: -
v_gene: TRBV6-1
CDR3nt: TGTGCCAGCAGTGAGGAAGTGAGCTCCTATAATTCACCCCTCCACTTT
CDR3aa: CASSEEVSSYNSPLHF

abundance: -
j_gene: TRBJ2-4
len: 14
d_gene: -
v_gene: TRBV15
CDR3nt: TGTGCCACCAGCAGAGAAGCGGCAGAAAACATTCAGTACTTC
CDR3aa: CATSREAAENIQYF